This T cell receptor delta chain appears in the sequencing data of a study of Vδ1+ human thymocytes. Study findings and constraints: In the thymus, TRG and TRD repertoires looked highly polyclonal with Gaussian CDR3 lengths.

Extracted RNA was reverse transcribed into cDNA. Multiplex PCR used pooled V-gene forward primers and a constant-region reverse primer to amplify CDR3s. TCRdb re-called the multiplex PCR reads using CATT. The sample lists fewer than 90,000 delta-chain clones; approximately 34% were seen once. About this clone itself: Its matching antigen is unknown.

V trimming: 5 bases; J trimming: 7 bases; junction bases outside the gene matches: 14. In germline, CDR1 is TSWWSYY, CDR2 QGS. The CDR3 runs to 17 residues. V usage is TRDV1 and J usage is TRDJ1; 12 positions match TRDD3. This receptor was identified in a boy under two years old who had congenital heart surgery. The sequenced sample was Vdelta1+ gamma-delta thymocytes from the thymus. Indicated subset: FACS-sorted CD3+ TCRalphabeta- TCRVdelta1+ TCRVdelta2- thymocytes. CDR3 region: CALGRTLLGDTGRKLIF. The CDR3 DNA reads as TGTGCTCTTGGGCGGACATTACTGGGGGATACCGGGCGTAAACTCATCTTT.